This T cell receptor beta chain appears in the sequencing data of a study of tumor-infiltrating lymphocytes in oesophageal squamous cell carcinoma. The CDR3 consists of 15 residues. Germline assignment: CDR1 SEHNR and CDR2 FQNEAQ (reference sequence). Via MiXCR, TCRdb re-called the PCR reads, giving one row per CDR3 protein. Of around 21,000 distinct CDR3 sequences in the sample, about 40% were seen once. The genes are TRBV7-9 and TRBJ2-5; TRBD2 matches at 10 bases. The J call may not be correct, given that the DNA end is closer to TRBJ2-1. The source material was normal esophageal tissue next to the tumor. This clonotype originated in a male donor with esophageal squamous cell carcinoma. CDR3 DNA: TGTGCCAGCAGCCCTAGCGGGAGAACCTACAATGAGCAGTTCTTC. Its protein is CASSPSGRTYNEQFF.